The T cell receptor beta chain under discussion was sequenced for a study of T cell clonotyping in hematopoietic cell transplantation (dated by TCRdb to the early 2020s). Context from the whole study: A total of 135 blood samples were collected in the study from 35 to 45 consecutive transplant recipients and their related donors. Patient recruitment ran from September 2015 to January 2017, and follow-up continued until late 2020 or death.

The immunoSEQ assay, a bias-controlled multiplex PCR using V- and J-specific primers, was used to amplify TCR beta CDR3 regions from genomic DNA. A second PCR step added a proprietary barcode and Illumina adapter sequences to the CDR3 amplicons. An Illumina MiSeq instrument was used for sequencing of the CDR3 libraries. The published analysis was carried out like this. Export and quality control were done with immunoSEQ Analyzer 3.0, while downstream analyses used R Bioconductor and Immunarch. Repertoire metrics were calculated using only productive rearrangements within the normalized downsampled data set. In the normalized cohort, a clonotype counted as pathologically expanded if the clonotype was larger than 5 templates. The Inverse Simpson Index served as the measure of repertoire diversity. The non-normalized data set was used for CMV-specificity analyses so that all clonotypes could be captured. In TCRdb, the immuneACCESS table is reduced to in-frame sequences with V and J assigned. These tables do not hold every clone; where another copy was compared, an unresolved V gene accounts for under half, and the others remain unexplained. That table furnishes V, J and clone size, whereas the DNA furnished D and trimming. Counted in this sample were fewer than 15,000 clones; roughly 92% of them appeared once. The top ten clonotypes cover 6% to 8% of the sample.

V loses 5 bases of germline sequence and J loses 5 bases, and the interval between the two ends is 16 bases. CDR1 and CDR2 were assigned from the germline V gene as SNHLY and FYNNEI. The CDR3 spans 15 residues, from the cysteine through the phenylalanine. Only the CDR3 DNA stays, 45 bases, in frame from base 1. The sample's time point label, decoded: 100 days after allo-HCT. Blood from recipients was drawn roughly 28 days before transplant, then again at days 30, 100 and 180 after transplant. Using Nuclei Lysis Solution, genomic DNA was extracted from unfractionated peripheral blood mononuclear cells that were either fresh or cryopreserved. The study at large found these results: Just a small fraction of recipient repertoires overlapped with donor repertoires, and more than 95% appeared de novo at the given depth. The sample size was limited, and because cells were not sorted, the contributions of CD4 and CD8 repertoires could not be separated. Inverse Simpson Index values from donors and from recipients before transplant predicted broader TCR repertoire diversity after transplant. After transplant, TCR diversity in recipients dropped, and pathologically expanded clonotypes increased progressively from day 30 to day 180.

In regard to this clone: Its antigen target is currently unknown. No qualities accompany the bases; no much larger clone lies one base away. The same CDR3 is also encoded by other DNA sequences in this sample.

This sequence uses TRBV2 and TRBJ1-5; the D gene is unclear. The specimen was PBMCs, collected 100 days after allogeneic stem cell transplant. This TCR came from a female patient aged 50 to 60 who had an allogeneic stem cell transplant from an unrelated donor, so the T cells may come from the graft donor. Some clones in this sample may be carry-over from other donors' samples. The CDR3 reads CASSQVTTADQPQHF. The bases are TGTGCCAGCAGTCAGGTAACGACCGCCGATCAGCCCCAGCATTTT.